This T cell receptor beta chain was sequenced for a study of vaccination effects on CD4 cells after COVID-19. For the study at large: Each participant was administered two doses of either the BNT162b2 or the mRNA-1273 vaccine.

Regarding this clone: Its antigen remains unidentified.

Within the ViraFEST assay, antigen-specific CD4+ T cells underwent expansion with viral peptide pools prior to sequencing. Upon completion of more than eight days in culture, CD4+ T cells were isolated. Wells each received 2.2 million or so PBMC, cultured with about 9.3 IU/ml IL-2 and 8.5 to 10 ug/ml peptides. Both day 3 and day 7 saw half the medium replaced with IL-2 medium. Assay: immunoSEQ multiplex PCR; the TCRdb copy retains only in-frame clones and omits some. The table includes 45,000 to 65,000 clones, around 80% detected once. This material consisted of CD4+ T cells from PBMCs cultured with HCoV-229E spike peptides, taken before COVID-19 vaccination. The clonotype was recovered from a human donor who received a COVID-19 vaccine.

CDR3 region: CAWSKSRTAYRSGNTIYF. In nucleotides, the CDR3 is TGTGCCTGGAGTAAGTCCCGGACGGCTTATCGCTCTGGAAACACCATATATTTT. This sequence joins TRBV30 and TRBJ1-3; D is unresolved. Trimming took off 2 bases at V and 0 bases at J, with 20 bases between the two ends. Germline loops: CDR1 GTSNPN, CDR2 SVGIG (reference sequence). CDR3 length equals 18 residues.